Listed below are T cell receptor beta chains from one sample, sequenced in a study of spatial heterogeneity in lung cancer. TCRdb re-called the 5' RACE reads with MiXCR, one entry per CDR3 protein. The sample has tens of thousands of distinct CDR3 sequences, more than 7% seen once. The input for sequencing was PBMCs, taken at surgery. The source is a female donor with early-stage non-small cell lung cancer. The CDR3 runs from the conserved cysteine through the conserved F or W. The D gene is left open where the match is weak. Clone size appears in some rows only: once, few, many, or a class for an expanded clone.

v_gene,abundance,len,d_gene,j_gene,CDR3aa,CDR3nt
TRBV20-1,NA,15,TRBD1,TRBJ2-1,CSVEGQVLSYNEQFF,TGCAGTGTCGAGGGACAGGTTCTATCCTACAATGAGCAGTTCTTC
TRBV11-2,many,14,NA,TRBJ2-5,CASSERTTQETQYF,TGTGCCAGCAGCGAACGGACTACACAAGAGACCCAGTACTTC
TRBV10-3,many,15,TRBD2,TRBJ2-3,CAISILAGEPDTQYF,TGTGCCATCAGCATCCTAGCGGGAGAACCAGATACGCAGTATTTT
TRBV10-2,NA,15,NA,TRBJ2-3,CASSMDGTDTDTQYF,TGCGCCAGCAGTATGGACGGGACTGACACAGATACGCAGTATTTT
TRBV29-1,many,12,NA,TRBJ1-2,CSVLGRSYGYTF,TGCAGCGTTCTGGGGCGAAGCTATGGCTACACCTTC
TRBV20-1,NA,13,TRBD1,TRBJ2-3,CSAGQGGTDTQYF,TGCAGTGCTGGACAGGGTGGCACAGATACGCAGTATTTT
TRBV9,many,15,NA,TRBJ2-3,CASSVGHGSTDTQYF,TGTGCCAGCAGCGTAGGACACGGGAGCACAGATACGCAGTATTTT
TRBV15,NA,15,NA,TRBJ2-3,CATSRDRGAPGKQYF,TGTGCCACCAGCAGAGATCGAGGTGCCCCCGGGAAGCAGTATTTT
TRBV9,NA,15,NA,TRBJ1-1,CASSVDRQVNTEAFF,TGTGCCAGCAGCGTAGACAGACAGGTAAACACTGAAGCTTTCTTT
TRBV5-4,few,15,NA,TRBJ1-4,CASSFAGLSNEKLFF,TGTGCCAGCAGCTTTGCGGGACTGTCCAATGAAAAACTGTTTTTT
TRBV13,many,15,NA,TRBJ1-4,CASSYQGPTNPKLFF,TGTGCCAGCAGCTACCAAGGGCCCACGAACCCAAAACTGTTTTTT
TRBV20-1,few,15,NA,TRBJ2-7,CSARGPFQINYEQYF,TGCAGTGCTAGAGGCCCTTTTCAAATCAACTACGAGCAGTACTTC
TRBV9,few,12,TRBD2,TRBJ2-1,CASSSSGRAPFF,TGTGCCAGCAGCTCGAGCGGGAGGGCTCCGTTCTTC
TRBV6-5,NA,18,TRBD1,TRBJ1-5,CASSYYPPGQGGNQPQHF,TGTGCCAGCAGTTACTACCCCCCAGGACAGGGGGGGAATCAGCCCCAGCATTTT
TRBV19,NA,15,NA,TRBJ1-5,CASSRDGNSNQPQHF,TGTGCCAGTAGCCGGGACGGAAATAGCAATCAGCCCCAGCATTTT
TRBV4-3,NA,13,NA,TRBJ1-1,CASSRELPGEAFF,TGCGCCAGCAGCCGCGAGCTTCCTGGTGAAGCTTTCTTT
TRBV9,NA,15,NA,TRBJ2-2,CASSPQRVGTGELFF,TGTGCCAGCAGCCCCCAAAGGGTCGGCACCGGGGAGCTGTTTTTT
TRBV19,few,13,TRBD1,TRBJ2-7,CASSQGQSYEQYF,TGTGCCAGTAGTCAGGGACAGTCCTACGAGCAGTACTTC
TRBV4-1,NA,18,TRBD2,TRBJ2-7,CASSQVWAEAGDSYEQYF,TGCGCCAGCAGCCAAGTTTGGGCCGAAGCGGGGGACTCCTACGAGCAGTACTTC
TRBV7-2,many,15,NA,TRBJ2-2,CASSLAPRTSRDLFF,TGTGCCAGCAGCTTAGCGCCCAGGACCTCTAGGGACCTGTTTTTT
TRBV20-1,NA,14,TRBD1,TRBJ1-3,CSAVPGQGLYTIYF,TGCAGTGCTGTTCCGGGACAGGGCCTTTACACCATATATTTT
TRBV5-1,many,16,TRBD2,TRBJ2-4,CASSPGLAGVKNIQYF,TGCGCCAGCAGCCCCGGGCTAGCGGGGGTCAAAAACATTCAGTACTTC
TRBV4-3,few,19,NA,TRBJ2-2,CASSHDDGAGTLSGGELFF,TGCGCCAGCAGCCACGACGATGGGGCCGGGACCTTAAGTGGCGGGGAGCTGTTTTTT
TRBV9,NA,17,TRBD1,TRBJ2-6,CASSVTTGGSGANVLTF,TGTGCCAGCAGCGTTACGACAGGGGGCTCTGGGGCCAACGTCCTGACTTTC
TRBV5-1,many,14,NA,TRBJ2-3,CASSLGSGTDTQYF,TGCGCCAGCAGCTTGGGTAGCGGCACAGATACGCAGTATTTT
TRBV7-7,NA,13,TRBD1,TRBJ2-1,CASSLGQDNEQFF,TGTGCTAGCAGCTTAGGACAGGACAATGAGCAGTTCTTC
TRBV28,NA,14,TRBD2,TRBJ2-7,CASSRPGLAYEQYF,TGTGCCAGCAGTCGTCCGGGACTAGCCTACGAGCAGTACTTC
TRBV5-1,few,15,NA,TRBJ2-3,CASSPGDSSTDTQYF,TGCGCCAGCAGCCCAGGGGACTCGAGCACAGATACGCAGTATTTT
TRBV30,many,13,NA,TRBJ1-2,CAWSQEGSHGYTF,TGTGCCTGGAGTCAGGAGGGGTCCCATGGCTACACCTTC
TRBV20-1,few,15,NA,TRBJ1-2,CSARGRPGYDYGYTF,TGCAGTGCTAGAGGCCGCCCCGGATATGACTATGGCTACACCTTC
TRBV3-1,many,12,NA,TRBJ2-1,CASSQWSNEQFF,TGTGCCAGCAGCCAATGGAGCAATGAGCAGTTCTTC
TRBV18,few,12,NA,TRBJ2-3,CASSPNTDTQYF,TGTGCCAGCTCACCCAATACAGATACGCAGTATTTT
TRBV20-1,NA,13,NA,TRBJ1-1,CSAREDMNTEAFF,TGCAGTGCTAGAGAAGATATGAACACTGAAGCTTTCTTT
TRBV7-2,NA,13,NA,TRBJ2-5,CASSFGTWETQYF,TGTGCCAGCAGCTTCGGCACGTGGGAGACCCAGTACTTC
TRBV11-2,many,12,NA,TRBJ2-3,CASSYSADTQYF,TGTGCCAGCAGCTACTCAGCAGATACGCAGTATTTT
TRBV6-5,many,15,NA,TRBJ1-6,CASRDGDYYNSPLHF,TGTGCCAGCAGAGACGGGGACTACTATAATTCACCCCTCCACTTT
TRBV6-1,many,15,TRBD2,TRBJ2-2,CASSLNSRGLGELFF,TGTGCCAGCAGCCTGAATTCGAGGGGACTAGGGGAGCTGTTTTTT
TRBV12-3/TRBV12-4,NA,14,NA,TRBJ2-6,CASSSTAGANVLTF,TGTGCCAGCAGTTCCACGGCTGGGGCCAACGTCCTGACTTTC
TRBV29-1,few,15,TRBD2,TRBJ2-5,CSVLNGLAGQETQYF,TGCAGCGTTCTCAATGGTTTAGCGGGGCAAGAGACCCAGTACTTC
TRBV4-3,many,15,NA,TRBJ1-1,CASSQEATLNTEAFF,TGCGCCAGCAGCCAAGAAGCCACCCTGAACACTGAAGCTTTCTTT
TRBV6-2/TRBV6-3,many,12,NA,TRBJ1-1,CASGALITEAFF,TGTGCCAGCGGGGCATTAATCACTGAAGCTTTCTTT
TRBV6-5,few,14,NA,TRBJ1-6,CASSWRGRNSPLHF,TGTGCCAGCAGTTGGAGGGGAAGGAATTCACCCCTCCACTTT
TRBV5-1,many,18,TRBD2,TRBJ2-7,CASSPARTSGTLTYEQYF,TGCGCCAGCAGCCCCGCCCGGACTAGCGGGACCCTTACCTACGAGCAGTACTTC
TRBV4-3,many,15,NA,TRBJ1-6,CASSQAGRYNSPLHF,TGCGCCAGCAGCCAAGCTGGCCGTTATAATTCACCCCTCCACTTT
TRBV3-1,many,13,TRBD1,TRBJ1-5,CASSQSGTGPQHF,TGTGCCAGCAGCCAGTCCGGGACAGGGCCCCAGCATTTT
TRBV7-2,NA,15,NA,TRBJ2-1,CASSLGILTYNEQFF,TGTGCCAGCAGCTTAGGAATCCTCACCTACAATGAGCAGTTCTTC
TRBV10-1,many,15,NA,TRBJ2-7,CASARDGSPPYEQYF,TGCGCCAGCGCCCGGGACGGCTCTCCACCCTACGAGCAGTACTTC
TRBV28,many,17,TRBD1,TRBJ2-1,CASSPTTGAISYNEQFF,TGTGCCAGCAGCCCAACGACAGGGGCAATCTCCTACAATGAGCAGTTCTTC
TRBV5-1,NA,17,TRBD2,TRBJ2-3,CASSVRPSGGIADTQYF,TGCGCCAGCAGCGTGCGCCCCAGCGGGGGGATCGCAGATACGCAGTATTTT
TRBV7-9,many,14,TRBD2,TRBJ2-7,CASSSLAGGFEQYF,TGTGCCAGCAGCTCACTAGCGGGGGGGTTCGAGCAGTACTTC
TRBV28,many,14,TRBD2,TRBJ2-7,CASSSPGLGNEQYF,TGTGCCAGCAGTTCTCCGGGACTAGGGAACGAGCAGTACTTC
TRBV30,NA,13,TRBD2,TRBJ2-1,CAWGTSGSGEQFF,TGTGCCTGGGGGACTAGCGGGAGTGGTGAGCAGTTCTTC
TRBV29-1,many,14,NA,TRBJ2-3,CSVAGPSSTDTQYF,TGCAGCGTTGCTGGGCCATCCTCCACAGATACGCAGTATTTT
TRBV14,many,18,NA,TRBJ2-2,CASSQVVTRRGYTGELFF,TGTGCCAGCAGCCAAGTTGTGACGCGGAGAGGGTACACCGGGGAGCTGTTTTTT
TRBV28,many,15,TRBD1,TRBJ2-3,CASSYGTEGTDTQYF,TGTGCCAGCAGTTATGGGACAGAGGGCACAGATACGCAGTATTTT
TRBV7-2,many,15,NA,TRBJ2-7,CASSLDWRDLYEQYF,TGTGCCAGCAGCTTAGATTGGCGTGACCTGTACGAGCAGTACTTC
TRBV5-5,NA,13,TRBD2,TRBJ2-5,CASSSGLVETQYF,TGTGCCAGCAGCTCGGGACTAGTGGAGACCCAGTACTTC
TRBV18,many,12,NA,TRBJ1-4,CASSPAGEKLFF,TGTGCCAGCTCACCCGCAGGGGAAAAACTGTTTTTT
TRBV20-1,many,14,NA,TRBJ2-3,CSASRELLADTQYF,TGCAGTGCTAGTAGGGAGCTTCTGGCAGATACGCAGTATTTT